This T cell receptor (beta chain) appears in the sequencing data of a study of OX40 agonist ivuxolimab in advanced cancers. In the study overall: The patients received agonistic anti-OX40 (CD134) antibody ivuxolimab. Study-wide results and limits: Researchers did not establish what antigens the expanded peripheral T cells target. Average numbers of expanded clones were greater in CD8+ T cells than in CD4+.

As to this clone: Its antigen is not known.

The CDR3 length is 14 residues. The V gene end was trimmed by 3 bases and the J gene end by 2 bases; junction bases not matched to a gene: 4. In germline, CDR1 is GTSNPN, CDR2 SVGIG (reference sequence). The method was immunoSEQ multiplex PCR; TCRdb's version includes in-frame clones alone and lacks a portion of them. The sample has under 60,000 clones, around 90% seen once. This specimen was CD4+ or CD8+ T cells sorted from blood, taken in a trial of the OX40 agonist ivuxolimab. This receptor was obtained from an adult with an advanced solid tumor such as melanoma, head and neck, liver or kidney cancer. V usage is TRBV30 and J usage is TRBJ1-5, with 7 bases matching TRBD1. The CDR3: CAWSTTGGNQPQHF. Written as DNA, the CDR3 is TGTGCCTGGAGCACAACAGGGGGCAATCAGCCCCAGCATTTT.